Presented here are 24 T cell receptor beta chains from one specimen sequenced in a study of blood T cell repertoires in COVID-19. The protocol was immunoSEQ multiplex PCR, while the TCRdb copy is restricted to in-frame clones and leaves out a portion. This table holds 150,000 to 200,000 clones, roughly four fifths found once. Sequenced: peripheral blood. The receptors shown here come from a woman between 25 and 40 years old with acute or convalescent COVID-19.

V gene TRBV20-1 combines with J gene TRBJ1-1, with D uncertain. The CDR3 contains 14 residues. Germline values: CDR1 DFQATT, CDR2 SNEGSKA (reference sequence). With 3 bases removed from V and 4 bases from J, the gap between germline ends came to 15 bases. CDR3 protein: CSASWPHAGTEAFF. As DNA, the CDR3 is TGCAGTGCTAGTTGGCCCCATGCGGGCACTGAAGCTTTCTTT.

The genes are TRBV11-2 and TRBJ2-1, with 8 bases identical to TRBD2. Trimming cost V 1 base and J 13 bases; bases outside gene matches: 3. The CDR3 extends over 12 amino acids. Germline V CDR1 and CDR2: SGHAT, FQNNGV. CDR3 in amino acids: CASSLAAGGQFF. In DNA form, the CDR3 reads TGTGCCAGCAGCTTAGCGGCGGGAGGACAGTTCTTC. The full variable domain, its missing parts supplied by reference TRBV11-2 and TRBJ2-1, is EAGVAQSPRYKIIEKRQSVAFWCNPISGHATLYWYQQILGQGPKLLIQFQNNGVVDDSQLPKDRFSAERLKGVDSTLKIQPAKLEDSAVYLCASSLAAGGQFFGPGTRLTVL.

The rearrangement joins TRBV5-1 to TRBJ1-1, with a possible D match to TRBD1 (6 bases). Trimming pared 2 bases from V and 4 bases from J, leaving 9 bases between. This CDR3 has 13 amino acids. CDR1 SGHRS and CDR2 YFSETQ come from the germline V gene. The CDR3 loop reads CASSFRGFTEAFF. The CDR3 DNA reads as TGCGCCAGCAGCTTCAGGGGTTTCACTGAAGCTTTCTTT.

This sequence joins TRBV5-4 and TRBJ1-1; D is uncertain. V dropped 2 bases and J dropped 3 bases, with 14 bases sitting between them. This CDR3 region has 15 residues. Per the germline V gene, CDR1 is SGHNT and CDR2 is YYREEE (reference sequence). DNA for the CDR3: TGTGCCAGCAGCTTCGAGGGTAGGGCGGACACTGAAGCTTTCTTT. It specifies CASSFEGRADTEAFF.

The chain uses TRBV21-1 and TRBJ2-7; the table assigns TRBD2, which was not confirmed against the DNA. TRBV21-1 is given as a pseudogene. This CDR3 has 17 amino acids. Here the CDR3 DNA reads TGTGCCAGCAGCAAAGCAACTCGGACTCCAAGCTCCTACGAGCAGTACTTC. Translation: CASSKATRTPSSYEQYF.

CDR3: CASSMGRHSYEQYF. CDR3 DNA sequence: TGTGCCAGTAGTATGGGCAGGCACTCCTACGAGCAGTACTTC. The J gene is TRBJ2-7, the V gene TRBV19; D remains unclear. The CDR3 length is 14 residues. Germline values: CDR1 LNHDA, CDR2 SQIVND (reference sequence). V was clipped by 3 bases and J by 0 bases, with 9 bases between them.

This clone was seen just once. This chain joins TRBV19 and TRBJ1-5; D may be TRBD1 (6 bases). The CDR3 sequence is 14 residues long. The V end lost 7 bases, the J end lost 5 bases, and 15 bases lay between the germline ends. The germline CDR1 and CDR2 sequences are LNHDA and SQIVND (reference sequence). As DNA, the CDR3 is TGTGCCAGTAATGACCGGGACAAATATCAGCCCCAGCATTTT. It translates to CASNDRDKYQPQHF.

The genes are TRBV12-3 or TRBV12-4 and TRBJ1-1; no reliable D call. V was cut by 3 bases and J by 4 bases, with 9 bases left in between. The CDR3 contains 13 residues. CDR3: CASSFFRGTEAFF. The CDR3, as DNA: TGTGCCAGCAGTTTTTTTCGGGGCACTGAAGCTTTCTTT.

The chain is built from TRBV28 and TRBJ1-2, with 7 bases fitting TRBD1. V shed 1 base and J 1 base; nucleotides not matched to a gene: 6. CDR3 size: 16 residues. Germline V gene sequence: CDR1 MDHEN, CDR2 SYDVKM. CDR3 nucleotide sequence: TGTGCCAGCAGTTTATCGGACAGGCGAGATAACTATGGCTACACCTTC. This encodes CASSLSDRRDNYGYTF.

The V gene is TRBV11-2, the J gene TRBJ2-5, with D maybe TRBD2 (7 bases). The CDR3 runs to 14 residues. V lost 1 base, J lost 5 bases, and 11 bases lay in between. Germline V gene sequence: CDR1 SGHAT, CDR2 FQNNGV. The CDR3: CASSLVRGGETQYF. CDR3 coding DNA: TGTGCCAGCAGCTTAGTTAGGGGGGGGGAGACCCAGTACTTC.

This sequence joins TRBV20-1 and TRBJ2-7, with D possibly matching TRBD1 (5 bases). The germline CDR1 and CDR2 sequences are DFQATT and SNEGSKA (reference sequence). The CDR3 consists of 14 residues. V shed 3 bases and J shed 0 bases, with 12 bases lying between them. CDR3 amino acids: CSASRQPSSYEQYF. The CDR3 DNA reads TGCAGTGCTAGTCGACAGCCAAGCTCCTACGAGCAGTACTTC.

The chain couples TRBV14 to TRBJ2-1; a weak D match, TRBD2 (5 bases). The CDR3 loop spans 15 amino acids. Trimming pared 6 bases from V and 6 bases from J, leaving 18 bases between. CDR1 and CDR2 (germline): SGHDN, FVKESK. CDR3 protein: CASSQNIGNFNEQFF. Written as DNA, the CDR3 is TGTGCCAGCAGTCAAAACATCGGGAACTTCAATGAGCAGTTCTTC. The full variable domain, with the rest looked up from reference TRBV14 and TRBJ2-1, is EAGVTQFPSHSVIEKGQTVTLRCDPISGHDNLYWYRRVMGKEIKFLLHFVKESKQDESGMPNNRFLAERTGGTYSTLKVQPAELEDSGVYFCASSQNIGNFNEQFFGPGTRLTVL.

The J gene is TRBJ1-2, the V gene TRBV2; no clear D gene. The V and J ends lost 2 bases and 2 bases respectively, with 12 bases between them. Germline CDR1 reads SNHLY; CDR2 reads FYNNEI. The CDR3 spans 15 residues. The DNA of the CDR3 is TGTGCCAGCAGTGAAAACTCGGGTCAGAACTATGGCTACACCTTC. Translation gives CASSENSGQNYGYTF.

The chain has TRBV4-1 and TRBJ2-3, with D possibly matching TRBD1 (6 bases). Between the trimmed V and J ends, which lost 5 bases and 12 bases, there was a span of 18 bases. The germline gives CDR1 MGHRA, CDR2 YSYEKL. The CDR3 consists of 13 residues. The DNA for the CDR3 is TGCGCCAGCAGCACCAGTTCGCAGGGGTATCAGTATTTT. Its protein is CASSTSSQGYQYF.

The chain is built from TRBV6-5 and TRBJ2-7; D perhaps matches TRBD2 (6 bases). The CDR3 runs to 14 residues. Germline CDR1 MNHEY, CDR2 SVGAGI. The V and J ends lost 7 bases and 4 bases respectively, with 17 bases between them. In DNA form, the CDR3 reads TGTGCCAGCAAAACGGGAGTAGGCGGTTACGAGCAGTACTTC. Translating gives CASKTGVGGYEQYF.

The chain's CDR3 is CASSRTSGGIYEQYF. The CDR3, as DNA: TGCGCCAGCAGCCGGACTAGCGGGGGTATATACGAGCAGTACTTC. The chain carries TRBV5-1 and TRBJ2-7, with 13 bases aligning to TRBD2. Per the germline V gene, CDR1 is SGHRS and CDR2 is YFSETQ. The CDR3 has 15 residues. With V trimmed by 4 bases and J by 4 bases, 5 bases remained unmatched.

V is TRBV27 and J is TRBJ1-2; D call uncertain. CDR3 size: 14 residues. CDR1 is MNHEY, CDR2 SMNVEV, per germline (reference sequence). V gave up 8 bases and J gave up 4 bases, with 17 bases separating them. The CDR3 region is CASASRGTIYGYTF. The CDR3 nucleotides are TGTGCCAGCGCGTCGCGGGGAACCATCTATGGCTACACCTTC.

The chain combines TRBV10-3 with TRBJ2-7; maybe TRBD1 (5 bases). The length of the CDR3 is 13 residues. Trimming pared 10 bases from V and 6 bases from J, leaving 19 bases between. Per the germline V gene, CDR1 is ENHRY and CDR2 is SYGVKD. CDR3 in amino acids: CATVGLGYREQYF. DNA for the CDR3: TGTGCCACCGTGGGGCTGGGGTATCGCGAGCAGTACTTC.

This clone showed up just a few times. The chain recombines TRBV27 with TRBJ2-3; 7 positions agree with TRBD1. The CDR3 sequence is 13 residues long. V was clipped by 6 bases and J by 4 bases; unmatched bases: 4. The V gene's germline CDR1 is MNHEY and CDR2 SMNVEV (reference sequence). The CDR3, as DNA: TGTGCCAGCAGCAGACAGGGCTCAGATACGCAGTATTTT. Its protein is CASSRQGSDTQYF.

CDR3 nucleotides: TGTGCCAGCAGTTACGATGGGGCAGGCGGCGAAAAACTGTTTTTT. Amino acids: CASSYDGAGGEKLFF. The chain recombines TRBV6-5 with TRBJ1-4; a possible D gene is TRBD1 (5 bases). The CDR3 runs to 15 residues. The V end was cut by 2 bases, the J end by 8 bases, with 15 bases between. The germline V gene encodes CDR1 MNHEY and CDR2 SVGAGI.

The CDR3 here is CASSPFGGDAGELFF. In DNA form, the CDR3 reads TGCGCCAGCAGCCCCTTCGGGGGGGACGCCGGGGAGCTGTTTTTT. V usage is TRBV4-1 and J usage is TRBJ2-2; 8 bases line up with TRBD2. The junction had 7 bases not matched to a gene; V was cut back by 4 bases and J by 6 bases. Germline values: CDR1 MGHRA, CDR2 YSYEKL. This CDR3 has 15 residues.

V is TRBV20-1 and J is TRBJ1-2; D unresolved. CDR3 length: 14 amino acids. From germline, CDR1 is DFQATT and CDR2 SNEGSKA (reference sequence). V lost 3 bases, J lost 2 bases, and 13 bases lay in between. The CDR3 sequence is CSASMGGWNYGYTF. The CDR3 DNA is TGCAGTGCTAGTATGGGAGGGTGGAACTATGGCTACACCTTC.

The chain employs TRBV6-2 or TRBV6-3 and TRBJ1-4; 8 bases agree with TRBD1. Looked up from germline, CDR1 is MNHEY and CDR2 is SVGEGT. The CDR3 totals 16 residues. Trimming removed 2 bases from V and 8 bases from J; junction bases left unmatched: 10. The CDR3 DNA reads as TGTGCCAGCAGTTACATCAGGGGGCAACCCCGGGAAAAACTGTTTTTT. Its translation is CASSYIRGQPREKLFF.

CDR3 coding DNA: TGTGCCAGCAGGTTGACAGGGGCGAATTCACCCCTCCACTTT. The encoded protein is CASRLTGANSPLHF. The V and J genes are TRBV5-4 and TRBJ1-6; the match to TRBD1 covers 8 bases. The CDR3 spans 14 residues. The V gene's germline CDR1 is SGHNT and CDR2 YYREEE (reference sequence). After removal of 5 bases from V and 7 bases from J, the junction contained 5 bases not matched to a gene.